The next 27 T cell receptor beta chains were all read from a single sample in a study of shared clonotypes between healthy human individuals. Sequencing used immunoSEQ multiplex PCR; TCRdb keeps in-frame clones, though not all of them. The sample has fewer than 1.6 million clones, roughly 98.5% seen once. Sequenced sample: naive CD4+ T cells sorted from blood. The subset was: CD45RA+ positively selected. The receptor set was obtained from a man aged 25 to 40 in good health.

The chain has TRBV10-1 and TRBJ2-2; D possibly matches TRBD1 or TRBD2 (5 bases each). Germline CDR1 WNHNN, CDR2 SYGVQD (reference sequence). The CDR3 loop spans 14 amino acids. V shed 6 bases and J shed 6 bases, with 14 bases lying between them. This CDR3 reads CASSTSRGAGELFF. The CDR3 nucleotides are TGCGCCAGCAGCACCAGTCGGGGCGCCGGGGAGCTGTTTTTT.

A word on this clone: The DNA is left out, because the CDR3 cannot be placed on it with certainty; the CDR3 is given as TCRdb lists it. V gene TRBV29-1 combines with J gene TRBJ2-5; the D segment call TRBD2 is taken from the table without a DNA check. With termini counted, the CDR3 has 13 amino acids. CDR1 is SQVTM, CDR2 ANQGSEA, per germline. The CDR3 sequence is CSVFWQGRAEQYF.

V usage is TRBV10-3 and J usage is TRBJ1-2; D gene ambiguous. Trimming took 11 bases from V and 1 from J, leaving 17 bases between them. CDR1 and CDR2 (germline): ENHRY, SYGVKD. CDR3 size: 14 residues. The CDR3 loop is CALSPDGFNYGYTF. The CDR3 nucleotides are TGTGCCCTTAGCCCTGACGGCTTTAACTATGGCTACACCTTC.

The gene calls are TRBV7-2 and TRBJ2-2, with 9 bases fitting TRBD2. Trimming at V came to 5 bases and at J to 1 base, leaving 14 bases not matched to a gene. There are 19 residues in the CDR3. Germline-derived CDR1 and CDR2 are SGHTA and FQGNSA. CDR3 region: CASSLRGSGSPGNTGELFF. The CDR3 DNA is TGTGCCAGCAGCCTCAGAGGTAGCGGGAGCCCGGGGAACACCGGGGAGCTGTTTTTT.

To note about this clone: Distinct nucleotide sequences in the sample also encode this CDR3. The chain links TRBV7-2 to TRBJ2-3; D is ambiguous. The CDR3 sequence is 12 residues long. Germline CDR1 is SGHTA and CDR2 is FQGNSA. Trimming removed 5 bases from V and 6 bases from J, with 9 bases in between. The CDR3 nucleotides read TGTGCCAGCAGCCCGCGACTTGATACGCAGTATTTT. Translating gives CASSPRLDTQYF.

The V gene is TRBV5-8, the J gene TRBJ1-4; no clear D gene. Germline V gene data show CDR1 as SGHTS and CDR2 as YDEGEE. Trimming cost V 3 bases and J 4 bases, with 13 bases left between them. The CDR3 has 15 amino acids. This CDR3 is CASSYGPAVNEKLFF. CDR3 coding DNA: TGTGCCAGCAGCTACGGGCCCGCGGTTAATGAAAAACTGTTTTTT. Full variable domain (rest looked up from reference TRBV5-8 and TRBJ1-4): EAGVTQSPTHLIKTRGQQATLRCSPISGHTSVYWYQQALGLGLQFLLWYDEGEERNRGNFPPRFSGRQFPNYSSELNVNALELEDSALYLCASSYGPAVNEKLFFGSGTQLSVL.

The chain couples TRBV29-1 to TRBJ1-1; D gene ambiguous. V lost 7 bases to trimming and J lost 4 bases, with 4 bases between them. The CDR3 spans 9 residues. Germline V gene data show CDR1 as SQVTM and CDR2 as ANQGSEA. CDR3 in amino acids: CSASTEAFF. The CDR3 DNA reads as TGCAGCGCTTCCACTGAAGCTTTCTTT.

The V call is TRBV7-2, the J call TRBJ2-2; D is possibly TRBD2 (6 bases). Germline V gene data show CDR1 as SGHTA and CDR2 as FQGNSA. The V gene lost 6 bases and the J gene lost 11 bases, with 16 bases spanning the gap. The CDR3 runs 13 residues. DNA for the CDR3: TGTGCCAGCAGACCCGGGAGCGTCTTAGAGCTGTTTTTT. Its translation: CASRPGSVLELFF.

V and J are TRBV15 and TRBJ2-7, with 12 bases fitting TRBD1. The CDR3 has 15 amino acids. The V gene end was trimmed by 1 base and the J gene end by 5 bases; junction bases not matched to a gene: 3. The germline CDR1 and CDR2 sequences are LNHNV and YYDKDF (reference sequence). The CDR3 nucleotides are TGTGCCACCAGCAGAGGGGACAGGGGGCTCAACGAGCAGTACTTC. Translation gives CATSRGDRGLNEQYF.

CDR3 sequence (DNA): TGTGCCAGCAGCATGGGTTTGGCGGTCGCGAACACCGGGGAGCTGTTTTTT. It is translated as CASSMGLAVANTGELFF. The chain employs TRBV5-4 and TRBJ2-2; D remains ambiguous. The germline V gene has CDR1 SGHNT and CDR2 YYREEE (reference sequence). CDR3 length: 17 residues. V was shortened by 4 bases and J by 0 bases, with 16 bases between the two germline ends.

This chain uses TRBV6-1 with TRBJ2-3, with 11 bases identical to TRBD2. The germline V gene encodes CDR1 MNHNS and CDR2 SASEGT. CDR3 length: 16 residues. V dropped 7 bases and J dropped 0; count of bases not matched to a gene: 6. The CDR3 is CASTDWTSGSTDTQYF. For the CDR3, the DNA is TGTGCCAGCACTGATTGGACTAGCGGGAGCACAGATACGCAGTATTTT.

This sequence joins TRBV6-5 and TRBJ1-2; D is unresolved. Germline-derived CDR1 and CDR2 are MNHEY and SVGAGI. This CDR3 has 14 amino acids. The V end lost 6 bases, the J end lost 2 bases, and 13 bases lay between the germline ends. The DNA of the CDR3 is TGTGCCAGCAGAACCCCCGGGAGGAACTATGGCTACACCTTC. It translates to CASRTPGRNYGYTF.

The chain links TRBV9 to TRBJ1-4; D call uncertain. V was cut by 4 bases and J by 8 bases, with 12 bases left in between. The CDR3 is made up of 13 amino acids. From germline, CDR1 is SGDLS and CDR2 YYNGEE. The CDR3 coding sequence is TGTGCCAGCAGCAAAACGACAAGGGAAAAACTGTTTTTT. Amino acids: CASSKTTREKLFF.

The chain has TRBV19 and TRBJ2-1; a weak D match, TRBD2 (6 bases). Germline assignment: CDR1 LNHDA and CDR2 SQIVND (reference sequence). This CDR3 region has 13 residues. Trimming shortened V by 11 bases and J by 1 base, and 12 bases separated the two germline ends. As DNA, the CDR3 is TGTGCCGGTTCTAGCGATTCCTACAATGAGCAGTTCTTC. It translates to CAGSSDSYNEQFF.

The chain couples TRBV7-8 to TRBJ2-7; D is undetermined. Germline CDR1 is SGHVS and CDR2 is FQNEAQ. Trimming cost V 5 bases and J 6 bases, with 14 bases left between them. This CDR3 has 13 residues. The CDR3 sequence is CASSAHPESEQYF. The DNA for the CDR3 is TGTGCCAGCAGCGCCCACCCTGAGAGCGAGCAGTACTTC.

Turning to this clone: Other DNA sequences of this sample code for an identical CDR3. The CDR3: CASRDTTDTQYF. DNA of the CDR3: TGTGCCAGTAGGGACACCACAGATACGCAGTATTTT. The chain carries TRBV28 and TRBJ2-3; D is possibly TRBD1 (6 bases). V was shortened by 9 bases and J by 2 bases, with 9 bases between the two germline ends. CDR3 length: 12 residues. In germline, CDR1 is MDHEN, CDR2 SYDVKM.

This chain joins TRBV28 and TRBJ2-6; possible D gene TRBD1, 5 bases. Germline CDR1 reads MDHEN; CDR2 reads SYDVKM. V shed 2 bases and J shed 4 bases, with 12 bases lying between them. CDR3 length: 16 amino acids. The CDR3 reads CASSLTQGSGANVLTF. The DNA for the CDR3 is TGTGCCAGCAGTTTAACTCAGGGTTCCGGGGCCAACGTCCTGACTTTC.

V gene TRBV5-8 combines with J gene TRBJ2-5, with a tentative D call TRBD1 (5 bases). The V end was cut by 0 bases, the J end by 1 base, with 7 bases between. The germline V gene has CDR1 SGHTS and CDR2 YDEGEE. There are 14 residues in the CDR3. The CDR3 reads CASSLVDSQETQYF. The CDR3 DNA reads as TGTGCCAGCAGCTTGGTAGACAGCCAAGAGACCCAGTACTTC. Variable domain in full (rest from reference TRBV5-8 and TRBJ2-5): EAGVTQSPTHLIKTRGQQATLRCSPISGHTSVYWYQQALGLGLQFLLWYDEGEERNRGNFPPRFSGRQFPNYSSELNVNALELEDSALYLCASSLVDSQETQYFGPGTRLLVL.

J is TRBJ2-2 and V is TRBV7-2, with D perhaps being TRBD1 or TRBD2 (5 bases each). Trimming pared 5 bases from V and 6 bases from J, leaving 19 bases between. The CDR3 covers 16 residues. Per the germline V gene, CDR1 is SGHTA and CDR2 is FQGNSA. CDR3 residues: CASSPPWGPTPGELFF. The CDR3 region has the DNA TGTGCCAGCAGCCCTCCCTGGGGACCCACCCCCGGGGAGCTGTTTTTT.

The chain joins TRBV6-6 to TRBJ2-3, with D possibly matching TRBD1 (5 bases). The V and J ends lost 5 bases and 5 bases respectively, with 20 bases between them. Germline CDR1 and CDR2: MNHNY and SVGAGI (reference sequence). This CDR3 region has 16 residues. The CDR3 nucleotides read TGTGCCAGCAGTCCTAGGGGCCCAAGGGCTGTAGATACGCAGTATTTT. Protein sequence: CASSPRGPRAVDTQYF.

The chain couples TRBV28 to TRBJ2-7; D not certain. The CDR3 runs to 15 residues. V shed 10 bases and J shed 0 bases, with 19 bases lying between them. The germline gives CDR1 MDHEN, CDR2 SYDVKM. As DNA, the CDR3 is TGTGCCACCGCTCAAGCAGAACCGCCCTCCTACGAGCAGTACTTC. Protein product: CATAQAEPPSYEQYF.

This rearrangement joins TRBV10-3 to TRBJ2-1; 13 bases map to TRBD2. V was pared by 3 bases and J by 9 bases, with 5 bases of the junction left unmatched. Germline V gene data show CDR1 as ENHRY and CDR2 as SYGVKD. The CDR3 has 15 residues. CDR3 bases: TGTGCCATCAGTGAAACTAGCGGGAGGGCCTCTGAGCAGTTCTTC. Its protein is CAISETSGRASEQFF.

The gene calls are TRBV10-3 and TRBJ2-7, with TRBD2 matching over 12 bases. In germline, CDR1 is ENHRY, CDR2 SYGVKD. J gave up 0 bases and V 4 bases, and 10 bases lay outside the gene matches. There are 18 residues in the CDR3. The CDR3, as DNA: TGTGCCATCAGTGCCCAAGGGACTAGCGGGTTCCTCTCCTACGAGCAGTACTTC. This translates into CAISAQGTSGFLSYEQYF.

The rearrangement links TRBV18 to TRBJ2-5; perhaps TRBD1 as D (6 bases). This CDR3 has 15 residues. Trimming took off 6 bases at V and 1 base at J, with 15 bases between the two ends. Germline V CDR1 and CDR2: KGHSH, LQKENI. The CDR3 coding sequence is TGTGCCAGCTCGAAACAGGGTGGAGCCCAAGAGACCCAGTACTTC. Translating gives CASSKQGGAQETQYF.

With regard to this clone: Other nucleotide sequences in the sample specify the same CDR3. The genes are TRBV5-1 and TRBJ2-2, with D unclear. From germline, CDR1 is SGHRS and CDR2 YFSETQ. The V and J ends lost 4 bases and 2 bases respectively, with 12 bases between them. The CDR3 runs to 15 residues. In DNA, the CDR3 is TGCGCCAGCAGCCCCACAACAGCTAACACCGGGGAGCTGTTTTTT. It encodes CASSPTTANTGELFF.

J is TRBJ2-3 and V is TRBV6-5; 9 nucleotides align to TRBD2. Unmatched junction bases numbered 8, after V lost 4 bases and J lost 3 bases. Germline V CDR1 and CDR2: MNHEY, SVGAGI. The CDR3 is made up of 16 amino acids. The CDR3 region is CASSSIAGEDTDTQYF. The CDR3 DNA reads TGTGCCAGCAGTTCAATAGCGGGAGAAGATACAGATACGCAGTATTTT.

The J gene is TRBJ2-7, the V gene TRBV7-2; D call uncertain. CDR1 and CDR2 (germline): SGHTA, FQGNSA. This CDR3 is 15 amino acids long. V was cut by 5 bases and J by 0 bases, with 14 bases left in between. The CDR3 reads CASSAWAGISYEQYF. The CDR3 coding sequence is TGTGCCAGCAGCGCCTGGGCAGGCATCTCCTACGAGCAGTACTTC.